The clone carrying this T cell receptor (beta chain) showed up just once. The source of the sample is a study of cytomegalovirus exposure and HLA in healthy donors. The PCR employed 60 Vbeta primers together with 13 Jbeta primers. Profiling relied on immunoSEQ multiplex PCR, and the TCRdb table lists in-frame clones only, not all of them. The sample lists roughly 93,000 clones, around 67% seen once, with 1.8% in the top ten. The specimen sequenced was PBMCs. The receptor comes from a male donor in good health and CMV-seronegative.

The CDR3 DNA sequence: TGTGCCACCAGCAGGACTAGCGGGAGTGGAGGCTACGAGCAGTACTTC. Amino acid sequence: CATSRTSGSGGYEQYF. The chain uses TRBV15 and TRBJ2-7; 12 bases fit TRBD2. From germline, CDR1 is LNHNV and CDR2 YYDKDF (reference sequence). V was clipped by 3 bases and J by 3 bases; unmatched bases: 6. This CDR3 is built from 16 residues.